These 4 T cell receptor beta chains were all obtained from the same sample, sequenced in a study of human T cells and chemical hapten exposure (dated by TCRdb to the early 2020s). The sample's time point, from its label and the paper: patch test 3, about 24 weeks after DPC sensitization. The intended sense of this specimen's treatment or condition label: therapeutic diphenylcyclopropenone sensitization with weekly scalp DPC. Libraries were built with RACE. Sequencing was performed on a NextSeq 500. TCRdb took the public reads, trimmed them with fastp at Q25, ran MiXCR for clone calling and kept in-frame beta chains. Identical CDR3 proteins give one entry, which carries the most common genes and DNA. The sample table contains around 110,000 distinct CDR3 sequences; only one count was recorded for roughly 12% of them. The top ten hold over 2% of the sample. The sequencing used whole blood, collected in connection with sensitization to the hapten diphenylcyclopropenone (DPC). Receptors originate from a woman in her forties or fifties with alopecia areata. Some clones in this sample may be carry-over from other donors' samples.

This rearrangement joins TRBV29-1 to TRBJ2-1, with D unclear. The CDR3 runs 14 residues. The germline V and J ends were trimmed by 7 bases and 2 bases, with 15 bases remaining between them. The V gene's germline CDR1 is SQVTM and CDR2 ANQGSEA. In DNA, the CDR3 is TGCAGCGCTGTATGGGTGGGCGCCTACAATGAGCAGTTCTTC. Its protein is CSAVWVGAYNEQFF.

This clonotype has only a few counts. The rearrangement uses TRBV12-5 and TRBJ2-3; D gene ambiguous. The V end was cut by 8 bases, the J end by 2 bases, with 11 bases between. This CDR3 spans 13 amino acids. In germline, CDR1 is LGHNT, CDR2 FRNRAP. Here the CDR3 DNA reads TGTGCTAGTCGAGAGCTGGCCACAGATACGCAGTATTTT. It codes for CASRELATDTQYF. Using reference TRBV12-5 and TRBJ2-3 for the parts outside the CDR3, the full variable domain is DARVTQTPRHKVTEMGQEVTMRCQPILGHNTVFWYRQTMMQGLELLAYFRNRAPLDDSGMPKDRFSAEMPDATLATLKIQPSEPRDSAVYFCASRELATDTQYFGPGTRLTVL.

The rearrangement uses TRBV27 and TRBJ1-2; D is ambiguous. The CDR3 runs to 13 residues. Looked up from germline, CDR1 is MNHEY and CDR2 is SMNVEV (reference sequence). V gave up 3 bases and J gave up 6 bases, with 11 bases separating them. The CDR3 sequence is CASSFLGKDGYTF. The CDR3 nucleotides are TGTGCCAGCAGTTTTCTGGGAAAGGATGGCTACACCTTC.

With regard to this clonotype: A much bigger clone sits one base away, suggesting this may be a read error. Likely a read error: the CDR3 ends without its conserved phenylalanine or tryptophan. This chain links TRBV29-1 with TRBJ2-1, with 14 bases fitting TRBD2. This CDR3 comprises 14 residues. With V trimmed by 6 bases and J by 4 bases, 2 bases remained unmatched. Germline values: CDR1 SQVTM, CDR2 ANQGSEA. Written as DNA, the CDR3 is TGCAGCGTGACTAGCGGGAGGGCGTACAATGAGCAGTTCATC. This sequence encodes CSVTSGRAYNEQFI.